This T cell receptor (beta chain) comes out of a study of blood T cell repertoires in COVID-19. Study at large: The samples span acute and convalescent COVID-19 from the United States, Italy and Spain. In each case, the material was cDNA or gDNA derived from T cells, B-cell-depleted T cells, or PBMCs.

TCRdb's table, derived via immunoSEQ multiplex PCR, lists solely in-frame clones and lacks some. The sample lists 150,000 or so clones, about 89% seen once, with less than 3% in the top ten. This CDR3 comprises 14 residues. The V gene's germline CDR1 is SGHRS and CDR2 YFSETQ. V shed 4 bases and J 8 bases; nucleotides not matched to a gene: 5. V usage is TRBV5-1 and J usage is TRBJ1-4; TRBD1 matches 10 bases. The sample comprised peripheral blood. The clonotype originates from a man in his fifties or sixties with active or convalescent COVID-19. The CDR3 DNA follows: TGCGCCAGCAGCCGGGACAGGGGAGGGGAAAAACTGTTTTTT. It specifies CASSRDRGGEKLFF.